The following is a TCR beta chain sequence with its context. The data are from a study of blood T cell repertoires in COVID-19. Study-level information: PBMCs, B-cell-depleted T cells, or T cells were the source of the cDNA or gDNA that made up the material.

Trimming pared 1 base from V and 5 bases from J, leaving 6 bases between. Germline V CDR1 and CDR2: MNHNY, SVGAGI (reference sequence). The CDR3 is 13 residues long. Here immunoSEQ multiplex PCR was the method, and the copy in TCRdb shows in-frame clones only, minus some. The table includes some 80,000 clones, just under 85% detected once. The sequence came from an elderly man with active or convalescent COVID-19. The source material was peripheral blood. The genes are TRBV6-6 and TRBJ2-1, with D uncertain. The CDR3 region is CASSYWANNEQFF. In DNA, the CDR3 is TGTGCCAGCAGTTACTGGGCTAACAATGAGCAGTTCTTC.